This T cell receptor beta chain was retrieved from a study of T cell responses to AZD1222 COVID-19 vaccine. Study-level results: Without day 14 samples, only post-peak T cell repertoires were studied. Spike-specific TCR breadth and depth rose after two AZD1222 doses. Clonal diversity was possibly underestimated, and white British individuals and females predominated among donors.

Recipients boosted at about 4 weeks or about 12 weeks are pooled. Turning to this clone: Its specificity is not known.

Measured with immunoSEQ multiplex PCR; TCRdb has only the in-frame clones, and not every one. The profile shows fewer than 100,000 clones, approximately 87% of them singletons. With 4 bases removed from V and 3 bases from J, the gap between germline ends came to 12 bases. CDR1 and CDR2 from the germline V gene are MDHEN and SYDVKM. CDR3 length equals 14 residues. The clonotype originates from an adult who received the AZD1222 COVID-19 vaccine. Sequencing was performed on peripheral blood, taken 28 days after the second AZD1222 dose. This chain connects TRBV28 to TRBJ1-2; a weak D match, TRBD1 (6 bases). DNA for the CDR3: TGTGCCAGCAGTTACAGGGAAGAGGACTATGGCTACACCTTC. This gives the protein CASSYREEDYGYTF.